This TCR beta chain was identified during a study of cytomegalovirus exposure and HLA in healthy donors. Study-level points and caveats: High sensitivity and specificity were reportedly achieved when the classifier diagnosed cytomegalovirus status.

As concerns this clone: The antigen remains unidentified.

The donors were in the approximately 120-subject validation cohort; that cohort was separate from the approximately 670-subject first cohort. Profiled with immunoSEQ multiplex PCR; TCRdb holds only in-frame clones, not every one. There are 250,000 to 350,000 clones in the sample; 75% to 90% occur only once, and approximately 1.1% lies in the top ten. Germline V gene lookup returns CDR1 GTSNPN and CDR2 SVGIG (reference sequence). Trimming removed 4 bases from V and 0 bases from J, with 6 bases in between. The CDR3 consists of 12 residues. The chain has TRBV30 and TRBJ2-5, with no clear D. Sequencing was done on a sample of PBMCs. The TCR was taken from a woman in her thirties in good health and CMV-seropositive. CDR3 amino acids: CAWTGNQETQYF. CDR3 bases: TGTGCCTGGACAGGAAACCAAGAGACCCAGTACTTC.